This record looks at one T cell receptor (beta chain) sequence and its context. The data derive from a study of T cells in Graves' hyperthyroidism and ophthalmopathy. Amplified regions were TCR beta CDR3 sequences from RNA transcripts. HTBI primers drove first-round RT-PCR of the TCR CDR3. Each CDR3 protein is one row after TCRdb ran MiXCR on the multiplex PCR reads. The sample lists 730,000 or so distinct CDR3 sequences, approximately 19% seen once, with 16% in the top ten. This CDR3 comprises 14 residues. V lost 6 bases, J lost 4 bases, and 8 bases stayed unmatched. Germline V lookup: CDR1 LNHDA, CDR2 SQIVND (reference sequence).

This sequence was found in a woman between 45 and 65 years old with Graves' hyperthyroidism that later progressed to Graves' ophthalmopathy. Sample: blood. The chain employs TRBV19 and TRBJ1-1, with TRBD1 matching over 7 bases. CDR3 DNA: TGTGCCAGTAGAATAAGACAGGGCCCCACTGAAGCTTTCTTT. This translates into CASRIRQGPTEAFF.